Listed here is a single T cell receptor (beta chain). This entry is derived from a study of blood T cell repertoires in COVID-19. Participant reports of clinical history set cohort assignment. Only in-frame clones appear in the TCRdb table, and some are missing; sequencing was by immunoSEQ multiplex PCR. The sample has almost 200,000 clones; around 90% are singletons. This sequence originates from a woman aged 18-29 years who had recovered from COVID-19. Sequencing was performed on PBMCs or T cells enriched from blood (not recorded which).

The CDR3 is CASSLFGDSSYNSPLHF. CDR3 DNA sequence: TGTGCCAGCAGTTTATTTGGTGATAGCTCCTATAATTCACCCCTCCACTTT. The V and J genes are TRBV28 and TRBJ1-6; D remains ambiguous. Deletions cut 1 base from V and 0 bases from J, with 10 bases between. Germline CDR1 reads MDHEN; CDR2 reads SYDVKM. The CDR3 has 17 residues.